The 27 T cell receptor beta chains in this list originate from one sample, sequenced in a study of HIV-infected children after antiretroviral therapy interruption. The treatment here: PENTA 11 planned treatment interruption arm or continuous ART arm. Unique molecular identifiers were included in an RNA-based 3' RACE TCR library. MiXCR was run by TCRdb on the 3' RACE reads, yielding one entry per CDR3 protein. The sample yields more than 75,000 distinct CDR3 sequences, 6.9% seen once. The input for sequencing was CD45RA+ CD4+ T cells from PBMCs, pooled from several time points, taken from a donor given antiretroviral therapy, either interrupted or continuous. The subset was: naive CD4+ CD45RA+ CD45RO- T cells. The receptors stem from a pool of human donors with HIV.

Many counts were recorded for this clonotype. The genes are TRBV23-1 and TRBJ2-5, with D perhaps matching TRBD2 (5 bases). TRBV23-1 belongs to the ORF category, with a function that is uncertain. Trimming left V 7 bases short and J 0 bases short, with 12 bases between. The CDR3 extends over 14 amino acids. CDR3 nucleotide sequence: TGCGCCAGCACCTTAGGACTGTACCAAGAGACCCAGTACTTC. This gives the protein CASTLGLYQETQYF.

This clonotype came up many times. The rearrangement joins TRBV14 to TRBJ2-7; D is ambiguous. Germline CDR1 reads SGHDN; CDR2 reads FVKESK. This CDR3 spans 15 amino acids. The ends were cut back, 4 bases at V and 0 bases at J, with 13 bases in the middle. DNA of the CDR3: TGTGCCAGCAGCCCCTCGCGGACCATCTCCTACGAGCAGTACTTC. It yields the protein CASSPSRTISYEQYF.

V usage is TRBV28 and J usage is TRBJ2-1; D gene unclear. The ends were cut back, 8 bases at V and 8 bases at J, with 10 bases in the middle. Germline loops: CDR1 MDHEN, CDR2 SYDVKM. CDR3 length: 11 amino acids. CDR3: CASGPRDEQFF. CDR3 DNA: TGTGCCAGCGGACCCCGAGATGAGCAGTTCTTC.

This clonotype was counted at least ten times. The V and J genes are TRBV5-1 and TRBJ1-1; D is unresolved. Trimming left V 0 bases short and J 5 bases short, with 11 bases between. CDR1 is SGHRS, CDR2 YFSETQ, per germline. CDR3 length equals 14 residues. This chain's CDR3 is CASSLDGAGTEAFF. The DNA for the CDR3 is TGCGCCAGCAGCTTGGATGGAGCGGGGACTGAAGCTTTCTTT.

This clonotype was recorded at least ten times. The V and J genes are TRBV3-1 and TRBJ1-6; D is unclear. The CDR3 has 13 residues. The V and J ends lost 0 bases and 10 bases respectively, with 7 bases between them. The germline gives CDR1 LGHDT, CDR2 YNNKEL (reference sequence). The CDR3 is CASSQERVSPLHF. The CDR3 DNA sequence: TGTGCCAGCAGCCAAGAACGTGTGTCACCCCTCCACTTT. Complete variable domain (other parts from reference TRBV3-1 and TRBJ1-6): DTAVSQTPKYLVTQMGNDKSIKCEQNLGHDTMYWYKQDSKKFLKIMFSYNNKELIINETVPNRFSPKSPDKAHLNLHINSLELGDSAVYFCASSQERVSPLHFGNGTRLTVT.

This clonotype was seen repeatedly, ten times or more. CDR3 amino acids: CATPGGHYGYTF. The CDR3 DNA sequence: TGTGCCACTCCAGGCGGACACTATGGCTACACCTTC. The chain carries TRBV3-1 and TRBJ1-2, with unresolved D. There are 12 residues in the CDR3. V dropped 10 bases and J dropped 3 bases, with 12 bases sitting between them. The germline gives CDR1 LGHDT, CDR2 YNNKEL (reference sequence). The full variable domain, in which reference TRBV3-1 and TRBJ1-2 provide the parts outside the CDR3, is DTAVSQTPKYLVTQMGNDKSIKCEQNLGHDTMYWYKQDSKKFLKIMFSYNNKELIINETVPNRFSPKSPDKAHLNLHINSLELGDSAVYFCATPGGHYGYTFGSGTRLTVV.

This clonotype came up many times. The genes are TRBV7-2 and TRBJ1-1; D is uncertain. Trimming took off 1 base at V and 2 bases at J, with 8 bases between the two ends. This CDR3 is 14 amino acids long. The V gene's germline CDR1 is SGHTA and CDR2 FQGNSA. The CDR3 nucleotides are TGTGCCAGCAGCTTAGTACATACCAACACTGAAGCTTTCTTT. It translates to CASSLVHTNTEAFF. Full variable domain (rest looked up from reference TRBV7-2 and TRBJ1-1): GAGVSQSPSNKVTEKGKDVELRCDPISGHTALYWYRQSLGQGLEFLIYFQGNSAPDKSGLPSDRFSAERTGGSVSTLTIQRTQQEDSAVYLCASSLVHTNTEAFFGQGTRLTVV.

This clonotype was counted many times. The chain couples TRBV7-2 to TRBJ2-6, with D uncertain. The CDR3 length is 13 residues. Germline CDR1 SGHTA, CDR2 FQGNSA. Between the trimmed V and J ends, which lost 6 bases and 2 bases, there was a span of 5 bases. For the CDR3, the DNA is TGTGCCAGCAGTTACCCTGGGGCCAACGTCCTGACTTTC. This gives the protein CASSYPGANVLTF.

The genes are TRBV3-1 and TRBJ1-5, with 7 bases matching TRBD1. The J segment lost 2 bases and the V segment lost 4 bases, leaving 8 bases of the junction unmatched. CDR1 LGHDT and CDR2 YNNKEL come from the germline V gene (reference sequence). The CDR3 covers 16 residues. The CDR3 spells CASSRQTGSGNQPQHF. CDR3 sequence (DNA): TGTGCCAGCAGCCGCCAGACAGGGAGCGGCAATCAGCCCCAGCATTTT.

This clonotype was seen ten or more times. The J gene is TRBJ1-2, the V gene TRBV20-1; D unclear. The germline V gene has CDR1 DFQATT and CDR2 SNEGSKA (reference sequence). The germline V and J ends were trimmed by 3 bases and 5 bases, with 10 bases remaining between them. The CDR3 is 12 amino acids. CDR3 in amino acids: CSASDALYGYTF. The CDR3 DNA sequence: TGCAGTGCTAGCGACGCACTATATGGCTACACCTTC.

Many counts were recorded for this clonotype. J is TRBJ2-2 and V is TRBV7-3; the D gene is possibly TRBD1 (5 bases). V was shortened by 0 bases and J by 5 bases, with 7 bases between the two germline ends. This CDR3 has 14 amino acids. In germline, CDR1 is SGHTA, CDR2 FQGTGA. CDR3 bases: TGTGCCAGCAGCTTAACGCAGGGAACCGGGGAGCTGTTTTTT. Translated, it gives CASSLTQGTGELFF.

This clonotype was seen a few times. The chain uses TRBV5-1 and TRBJ2-5, with D perhaps given as TRBD1 or TRBD2 (5 bases each). The CDR3 has 13 residues. CDR1 and CDR2 from the germline V gene are SGHRS and YFSETQ. V lost 2 bases to trimming and J lost 3 bases, with 8 bases between them. DNA for the CDR3: TGCGCCAGCAGCTTACGGGACGAAGAGACCCAGTACTTC. Its translation is CASSLRDEETQYF.

This clonotype has ten or more counts. The rearrangement links TRBV10-3 to TRBJ2-3; 7 bases match TRBD2. This CDR3 has 12 residues. Per the germline V gene, CDR1 is ENHRY and CDR2 is SYGVKD. The junction had 1 base not matched to a gene; V was cut back by 8 bases and J by 2 bases. The CDR3 spells CAIGGDTDTQYF. The CDR3, as DNA: TGTGCCATCGGGGGGGACACAGATACGCAGTATTTT.

This clonotype was seen ten or more times. The V and J genes are TRBV10-3 and TRBJ1-3, with 8 bases that match TRBD1. Germline V lookup: CDR1 ENHRY, CDR2 SYGVKD. The CDR3 runs 19 residues. V lost 3 bases and J lost 4; bases outside the gene matches: 17. The CDR3 here is CAISDTPRGLLSGGNTIYF. The CDR3 DNA follows: TGTGCCATCAGTGATACCCCCAGGGGGCTTTTATCGGGAGGAAACACCATATATTTT.

This clonotype was counted ten times or more. As DNA, the CDR3 is TGTGCCAGTAGTATGAAGGGGACCCACCTAACCAATGAGCAGTTCTTC. Translating it yields CASSMKGTHLTNEQFF. The chain has TRBV19 and TRBJ2-1, with D perhaps assigned TRBD1 or TRBD2 (5 bases each). In germline, CDR1 is LNHDA, CDR2 SQIVND (reference sequence). Trimming took 3 bases from V and 6 from J, leaving 18 bases between them. The CDR3 extends over 16 amino acids.

The chain recombines TRBV12-3 or TRBV12-4 with TRBJ1-2; 9 nucleotides align to TRBD1. Losses at the gene ends were 5 bases for V and 4 bases for J; bases not matched to a gene: 5. The CDR3 spans 14 residues. The CDR3 reads CASSPQGQGYGYTF. The CDR3 DNA sequence: TGTGCCAGCAGTCCCCAGGGACAGGGCTATGGCTACACCTTC.

Many counts were recorded for this clonotype. The chain employs TRBV5-1 and TRBJ1-1; unclear D gene. The germline CDR1 and CDR2 sequences are SGHRS and YFSETQ. The CDR3 is 14 amino acids. Trimming shortened V by 0 bases and J by 2 bases, and 8 bases separated the two germline ends. The CDR3 reads CASSLGPSNTEAFF. The CDR3 DNA sequence: TGCGCCAGCAGCTTGGGACCTTCTAACACTGAAGCTTTCTTT.

This clonotype was detected ten times or more. The chain is built from TRBV2 and TRBJ1-5, with D perhaps matching TRBD1 (6 bases). Trimming shortened V by 7 bases and J by 2 bases, and 15 bases separated the two germline ends. Per the germline V gene, CDR1 is SNHLY and CDR2 is FYNNEI. This CDR3 spans 15 amino acids. The CDR3 coding sequence is TGTGCCAGCAATTACAGGGATTTTGGCAATCAGCCCCAGCATTTT. This sequence encodes CASNYRDFGNQPQHF.

The chain links TRBV27 to TRBJ1-1; D remains ambiguous. CDR1 is MNHEY and CDR2 is SMNVEV in the germline V gene (reference sequence). With 3 bases removed from V and 0 bases from J, the gap between germline ends came to 5 bases. The CDR3 totals 13 residues. The CDR3 nucleotides are TGTGCCAGCAGTTTCTTCATGAACACTGAAGCTTTCTTT. Translated, it gives CASSFFMNTEAFF.

The sample holds many counts of this clonotype. This sequence joins TRBV10-1 and TRBJ1-5; a possible D gene is TRBD1 (5 bases). The CDR3 runs 13 residues. Trimming removed 0 bases from V and 6 bases from J, with 6 bases in between. Germline V lookup: CDR1 WNHNN, CDR2 SYGVQD (reference sequence). The CDR3 region is CASSESDIQPQHF. In DNA, the CDR3 is TGCGCCAGCAGTGAGTCGGACATTCAGCCCCAGCATTTT.

This clonotype was picked up many times. The V and J genes are TRBV20-1 and TRBJ2-7, with a tentative D call TRBD2 (6 bases). The CDR3 has 13 amino acids. CDR1 DFQATT and CDR2 SNEGSKA come from the germline V gene (reference sequence). V lost 1 base and J lost 2, with 9 bases in between. CDR3 sequence: CSARVSGTYEQYF. The CDR3 DNA reads TGCAGTGCTAGAGTTAGCGGTACCTACGAGCAGTACTTC.

There are many counts of this clonotype. The rearrangement uses TRBV10-3 and TRBJ2-7; D gene unclear. The length of the CDR3 is 15 residues. The V and J ends lost 2 bases and 0 bases respectively, with 11 bases between them. Germline CDR1 reads ENHRY; CDR2 reads SYGVKD. CDR3 DNA: TGTGCCATCAGTGAGATCAGCGTAAGCTCCTACGAGCAGTACTTC. Translation: CAISEISVSSYEQYF.

This clonotype appeared many times. The chain recombines TRBV27 with TRBJ1-4; D is perhaps TRBD1 (5 bases). The germline gives CDR1 MNHEY, CDR2 SMNVEV (reference sequence). Trimming shortened V by 1 base and J by 4 bases, and 13 bases separated the two germline ends. The CDR3 extends over 16 amino acids. CDR3 protein: CASSLFPGNNNEKLFF. The CDR3 nucleotides are TGTGCCAGCAGTTTATTTCCAGGGAACAATAATGAAAAACTGTTTTTT.

This clonotype was observed many times. V gene TRBV6-2 or TRBV6-3 combines with J gene TRBJ2-5; D unclear. Trimming removed 3 bases at V and 5 bases at J, with 7 bases between. The CDR3 spans 12 residues. The germline CDR1 and CDR2 sequences are MNHEY and SVGEGT. CDR3 sequence (DNA): TGTGCCAGCAGTTATGGTCCCGAGACCCAGTACTTC. The encoded protein is CASSYGPETQYF.

This clonotype occurred many times. V usage is TRBV20-1 and J usage is TRBJ1-6; D ambiguous. This CDR3 is 14 amino acids long. V lost 4 bases, J lost 9 bases, and 16 bases lay in between. Germline lookup yields CDR1 DFQATT and CDR2 SNEGSKA (reference sequence). CDR3 in DNA: TGCAGTGCTACCACCCTCACTCGGCTTTCACCCCTCCACTTT. It is translated as CSATTLTRLSPLHF.

In its sample, this clonotype was seen many times. V usage is TRBV20-1 and J usage is TRBJ1-2; TRBD1 agrees at 12 bases. With 6 bases clipped from V and 7 bases from J, the junction kept 9 bases outside the gene matches. The germline gives CDR1 DFQATT, CDR2 SNEGSKA (reference sequence). The CDR3 sequence is 14 residues long. CDR3 sequence (DNA): TGCAGTGCGGACCCCCGGGACAGGGGGCTTGGCTACACCTTC. It encodes CSADPRDRGLGYTF.

The chain combines TRBV10-3 with TRBJ2-2; no reliable D call. The ends were cut back, 0 bases at V and 1 base at J, with 18 bases in the middle. The CDR3 is 19 amino acids. Per germline, CDR1 ENHRY and CDR2 SYGVKD. CDR3 loop: CAISESELEGLLNTGELFF. The CDR3 DNA is TGTGCCATCAGTGAGTCGGAATTGGAAGGGCTTTTGAACACCGGGGAGCTGTTTTTT.